This entry is about one TCR beta chain. This clone has only a few counts. No antigen is known for it. At one end the junction does not follow the germline gene, possibly because of a read error. Its CDR3 holds 11 amino acids, cysteine through phenylalanine. Just CDR3 DNA is preserved here, 33 bases in frame from base 1. The germline V gene supplies CDR1 MGHDK and CDR2 SYGVNS. The donors were healthy, HIV-negative adults who had no recently reported acute infections or vaccinations. All donors were Caucasian adults living in Nashville, Tennessee, USA. Magnetic negative selection was used to enrich CD4+ T cells, after which naive cells were positively selected on CD45RA and the negative fraction became the memory subset. Blood was collected by leukapheresis, and PBMCs were isolated by Ficoll-Histopaque density gradient centrifugation and then cryopreserved in liquid nitrogen vapor phase. Analytical flow cytometry was used to check the purity and quantity of each magnetically sorted T cell population. Genomic DNA was isolated from each sorted fraction and quantified by UV absorbance on a Nanodrop 2000c.

This sample is part of a study of shared clonotypes between healthy human individuals (dated by TCRdb to the early 2020s). Some background on the complete study: A couple of women and a few men aged 18 to 49 years were included in the cohort. To estimate repertoire size and how much clonotypes are shared between individuals, the study performed deep sequencing of blood TCR repertoires from a few healthy adults. Leukapheresis yielded between about 0.94 and 8.9 billion PBMCs per donor. To increase sequencing depth and limit assay-specific biases, different laboratories used diverse techniques to prepare libraries and sequence TCR repertoires. For each donor, CD4 naive and CD4 memory were each given three plates, CD8 naive was given two plates, and CD8 memory was given one plate.

Broader findings and caveats from the paper: Pairwise subsampling led to the expectation that sequencing depth would affect the degree of clonotype sharing among donors. Compared with non-shared clonotypes, the clonotypes found in all four sorted-subset donors had higher generation probabilities. When a few donors were compared, the shared fraction of clonotypes was about 5% for naive CD4, roughly 3.4% for naive CD8, 2% to 2.5% for memory CD4, and 0.4% for memory CD8. Rarefaction of sorted-subset datasets indicated incomplete sequencing despite the large sequencing depth. The genetic and exposure-history diversity represented was limited by the small number of donors. Larger estimated clonotype richness was generally found for naive subsets than for memory subsets. Sampling was limited to blood, and TCR repertoires in tissue likely differ from TCR repertoires in blood.

Using the deep immunoSEQ assay, multiplex PCR amplified TCR CDR3 regions from genomic DNA. Extracted genomic DNA from each cell subset was distributed evenly across all wells of several immunoSEQ 96-well plates, and each plate was treated as a replicate. Each replicate PCR for sorted subsets received approximately 220 ng genomic DNA, equal to about 30,000 T cell genomes. The purified libraries were quantified using a Qubit 3.0 fluorometer, sized with a Bioanalyzer 2100, and then quantified again using the KAPA Library Quantification kit. Every immunoSEQ 96-well plate was sequenced on a separate single-read 150-cycle Illumina NextSeq 550 flow cell. Per the source publication's procedure: The immunoSEQ output contained only junctional sequences without quality scores, so filtering could not match that applied to full-length reads. Sequences were annotated with PyIR, a Python wrapper for IgBLAST v1.9, using IMGT germline references to assign V/J genes and CDR3. Reads were removed for weak V/J assignments (E-value above 1e-6), missing CDR3, stop codons, out-of-frame junctions, or ambiguous translated residues. V3J clonotypes were defined by identical inferred V gene, J gene, and CDR3 amino acid sequence. The percentage overlap between two repertoires was calculated by dividing the number of shared unique clonotypes by the size of the smaller repertoire. Three approaches were used to assess repertoire richness: RTK rarefaction, the Chao1 estimator, and Recon v2.1 estimates of unobserved clonotypes. OLGA was used to compute generation probabilities for all TCRbeta clonotypes that the gDNA method yielded from four donors. TCRdb obtained this table from immuneACCESS and retained in-frame rearrangements with V and J assigned. These tables miss some clones; where compared with another copy, unresolved V genes account for less than half of the shortfall, and the remainder is unexplained. For V, J and clone size, that table is used; D and trimming come from the DNA. This sample lists 2 million to 3 million clones; under 95% were detected once. The biggest ten clones account for approximately 0.36% of the sample.

The V and J segments used are TRBV25-1 and TRBJ1-2, with no confidently assigned D gene. Specimen: naive CD4+ T cells from PBMCs. Explained via the paper, the cell subset or site label denotes: CD45RA+ positively selected. This TCR was recovered from a man aged 18-30 years in good health. Some clones in this sample may be carry-over from other donors' samples. For the CDR3, the sequence is CASSNFRTTDF. The bases read TGTGCCAGCAGTAATTTCCGGACTACCGACTTC.